Listed here are 30 T cell receptor beta chains from one sample, sequenced in a study of T-cell reconstitution after alpha-beta-depleted transplantation in children listed by TCRdb under 2016. The library came from PCR. The run used an Illumina HiSeq 2500. TCR library preparation used molecular barcoding, with unique molecular identifiers applied to normalize quantification of the TCRbeta repertoire. The raw public data were reprocessed by TCRdb itself: fastp quality trimming at Q25, MiXCR clonotype calling, in-frame beta chains only. CDR3 protein sequences are deduplicated, and each keeps its most common genes and DNA. In all, the sample holds 90,000 to 150,000 distinct CDR3 sequences, and 20% to 25% of those were seen once. In total, the top ten clones hold 8% to 11% of the sample. The meaning of the sample's treatment or condition label: allogeneic hematopoietic cell transplantation with graft depleted of TCRalphabeta T cells and CD19 B cells.

The specimen was PBMCs, mostly from graft donor cells, collected 180 days after TCRalphabeta/CD19-depleted stem cell transplant. These TCRs come from a male patient aged 2 to 9 who had a stem cell transplant for chronic granulomatous disease, so the T cells may come from the graft donor.

Notes on this clonotype: An end of the junction differs from the germline gene, which may be a read error. The CDR3 protein is CTSSPHVCSGGRSTDTQYF. The CDR3 coding sequence is TGTACCAGCAGTCCCCACGTCTGCAGCGGCGGGAGAAGCACAGATACGCAGTATTTT. V gene TRBV12-3 or TRBV12-4 combines with J gene TRBJ2-3, with TRBD2 identical over 7 bases. CDR3 size: 19 residues.

This chain uses TRBV7-2 with TRBJ2-1; no definite D call. There are 12 residues in the CDR3. The V gene lost 10 bases and the J gene lost 5 bases, with 12 bases spanning the gap. Germline CDR1 is SGHTA and CDR2 is FQGNSA. The chain's CDR3 is CAILGFNNEQFF. DNA for the CDR3: TGTGCCATTTTGGGCTTTAACAATGAGCAGTTCTTC. The entire variable domain, with the rest obtained from reference TRBV7-2 and TRBJ2-1, is as follows: GAGVSQSPSNKVTEKGKDVELRCDPISGHTALYWYRQSLGQGLEFLIYFQGNSAPDKSGLPSDRFSAERTGGSVSTLTIQRTQQEDSAVYLCAILGFNNEQFFGPGTRLTVL.

This clonotype has ten or more counts. The chain carries TRBV10-3 and TRBJ2-7; 10 bases match TRBD2. This CDR3 spans 15 amino acids. CDR1 is ENHRY, CDR2 SYGVKD, per germline. Trimming cost V 0 bases and J 6 bases; bases outside gene matches: 5. CDR3 residues: CAISESVAGGLEQYF. CDR3 nucleotide sequence: TGTGCCATCAGTGAGTCAGTAGCGGGAGGACTCGAGCAGTACTTC.

This clonotype was detected many times. This chain connects TRBV5-1 to TRBJ2-5, with TRBD1 matching 10 bases. This CDR3 comprises 15 residues. Germline trimming cut 4 bases from V and 14 bases from J; bases unmatched to any gene: 17. The germline CDR1 and CDR2 sequences are SGHRS and YFSETQ. CDR3 DNA: TGCGCCAGCAGCGAACTCGTGACAGGGGGCGCCCCTCACTACTTC. Translated, it gives CASSELVTGGAPHYF.

There are many counts of this clonotype. This rearrangement joins TRBV20-1 to TRBJ2-1; tentatively, D is TRBD2 (6 bases). The CDR3 totals 16 residues. Germline V CDR1 and CDR2: DFQATT, SNEGSKA (reference sequence). The V and J ends lost 0 bases and 1 base respectively, with 13 bases between them. CDR3 nucleotide sequence: TGCAGTGCTAGAGATCTGGCGGGAAAGTCCTACAATGAGCAGTTCTTC. Its translation: CSARDLAGKSYNEQFF.

This clonotype came up many times. The J gene is TRBJ2-1, the V gene TRBV29-1; TRBD1 or TRBD2 may be the D gene (5 bases each). V was cut by 5 bases and J by 0 bases, with 11 bases left in between. The CDR3 loop spans 14 amino acids. Germline CDR1 is SQVTM and CDR2 is ANQGSEA. The CDR3 here is CSVWGYSSYNEQFF. CDR3 nucleotides: TGCAGCGTTTGGGGGTACAGCTCCTACAATGAGCAGTTCTTC.

For this clonotype: A much larger clone sits a single nucleotide away, making a read error possible. CDR3 nucleotide sequence: TGCAGCGCCCGAATGGGACGAGACACTGAGCAGTTCTTC. This encodes CSARMGRDTEQFF. The gene calls are TRBV29-1 and TRBJ2-1; D is tentatively TRBD1 or TRBD2 (5 bases each). This CDR3 region has 13 residues. V was clipped by 7 bases and J by 9 bases, with 19 bases between them. Germline CDR1 SQVTM, CDR2 ANQGSEA.

The sample holds many counts of this clonotype. The chain is built from TRBV29-1 and TRBJ1-1; D is uncertain. This CDR3 comprises 11 residues. Trimming stripped 4 bases from V and 3 bases from J, with 6 bases between. CDR1 and CDR2 (germline): SQVTM, ANQGSEA. CDR3 in amino acids: CSVAIYTEAFF. The CDR3 nucleotides are TGCAGCGTTGCGATCTACACTGAAGCTTTCTTT.

This chain uses TRBV7-2 with TRBJ2-1; D call uncertain. The V end lost 0 bases, the J end lost 7 bases, and 10 bases lay between the germline ends. Germline V lookup: CDR1 SGHTA, CDR2 FQGNSA. The CDR3 is made up of 14 amino acids. CDR3 amino acids: CASSLALALNEQFF. The CDR3, as DNA: TGTGCCAGCAGCTTAGCGCTGGCCCTGAATGAGCAGTTCTTC.

Comment on this clonotype: One junction end does not reproduce the germline sequence, and a read error may be involved. The chain couples TRBV18 to TRBJ2-7; TRBD2 aligns across 10 bases. The CDR3 runs 14 residues. Germline CDR1 is KGHSH and CDR2 is LQKENI. The CDR3 DNA reads as TGTGCCAGCTCACCCTCTAGCGGGAGTGGGGAGCATTACTTC. It codes for CASSPSSGSGEHYF.

The table lists this clonotype with many counts. The V call is TRBV4-2, the J call TRBJ2-7; unclear D gene. The V end lost 6 bases, the J end lost 1 base, and 7 bases lay between the germline ends. Per germline, CDR1 LGHNA and CDR2 YNFKEQ. The CDR3 is 12 amino acids. CDR3 region: CASSSTSYEQYF. The CDR3 DNA reads TGTGCCAGCAGTTCCACGTCCTACGAGCAGTACTTC.

This clonotype appeared many times. This chain uses TRBV9 with TRBJ2-5; 7 nucleotides match TRBD1. Germline CDR1 reads SGDLS; CDR2 reads YYNGEE. The V gene end was trimmed by 0 bases and the J gene end by 1 base; junction bases not matched to a gene: 0. This CDR3 is built from 14 residues. The CDR3 DNA reads as TGTGCCAGCAGCGTAGGGACAGGCCAAGAGACCCAGTACTTC. This encodes CASSVGTGQETQYF.

This clonotype occurred a few times. The gene calls are TRBV27 and TRBJ2-7, with 7 bases that match TRBD1. Germline-derived CDR1 and CDR2 are MNHEY and SMNVEV (reference sequence). J was trimmed by 5 bases and V by 1 base; bases with no gene match: 11. This CDR3 has 16 amino acids. CDR3 DNA: TGTGCCAGCAGTTTATTCCCCCGACAGGGAAGGGACGAGCAGTACTTC. It is translated as CASSLFPRQGRDEQYF.

The sample holds a few counts of this clonotype. This chain connects TRBV12-3 or TRBV12-4 to TRBJ2-2; D may be TRBD1 (5 bases). CDR3 length: 12 amino acids. Trimming left V 5 bases short and J 6 bases short, with 7 bases between. The CDR3 reads CASSQGPGELFF. For the CDR3, the DNA is TGTGCCAGCAGTCAGGGTCCCGGGGAGCTGTTTTTT.

There are many counts of this clonotype. The V call is TRBV27, the J call TRBJ2-1; a possible D gene is TRBD2 (6 bases). This CDR3 has 15 amino acids. Germline V gives CDR1 MNHEY, CDR2 SMNVEV (reference sequence). V lost 3 bases and J lost 5, with 14 bases in between. The CDR3 DNA reads TGTGCCAGCAGTTTTTATGCCCAGCGGGACAATGAGCAGTTCTTC. Its translation is CASSFYAQRDNEQFF.

This clonotype has ten or more counts. The chain joins TRBV20-1 to TRBJ2-5, with a weak D call TRBD1 (5 bases). CDR3 length: 14 amino acids. Germline CDR1 is DFQATT and CDR2 is SNEGSKA (reference sequence). Trimming pared 6 bases from V and 4 bases from J, leaving 18 bases between. The CDR3 coding sequence is TGCAGTGCAACTGAAAGTCAGGGCGGAGAGACCCAGTACTTC. Its protein is CSATESQGGETQYF.

Here the CDR3 DNA reads TGTGCCAGCAGTTTTAATTGGGATCAGCCCCAGCATTTT. Amino acid sequence: CASSFNWDQPQHF. This chain connects TRBV12-3 or TRBV12-4 to TRBJ1-5; no clear D. Trimming removed 3 bases at V and 5 bases at J, with 8 bases between. This CDR3 is built from 13 residues.

This clonotype was counted ten times or more. The chain couples TRBV9 to TRBJ2-3; D tentatively fits TRBD1 or TRBD2 (5 bases each). The CDR3 loop spans 13 amino acids. V lost 2 bases and J lost 3, with 7 bases in between. From germline, CDR1 is SGDLS and CDR2 YYNGEE. CDR3 residues: CASSVGGTDTQYF. CDR3 DNA sequence: TGTGCCAGCAGCGTTGGGGGTACAGATACGCAGTATTTT.

This clonotype was counted at least ten times. This chain joins TRBV5-5 and TRBJ1-4, with D perhaps matching TRBD1 (5 bases). The CDR3 has 16 amino acids. Germline-derived CDR1 and CDR2 are SGHKS and YYEKEE (reference sequence). With 4 bases removed from V and 0 bases from J, the gap between germline ends came to 13 bases. The CDR3 protein is CASSPGATATNEKLFF. The CDR3 coding sequence is TGTGCCAGCAGCCCCGGGGCGACCGCAACTAATGAAAAACTGTTTTTT.

The gene calls are TRBV6-5 and TRBJ2-3; D assignment may be TRBD1 or TRBD2 (5 bases each). The germline V and J ends were trimmed by 2 bases and 0 bases, with 12 bases remaining between them. The CDR3 is made up of 16 amino acids. CDR1 is MNHEY, CDR2 SVGAGI, per germline. The CDR3 DNA reads as TGTGCCAGCAGTTACCCCGGGACCTATAGCACAGATACGCAGTATTTT. It is translated as CASSYPGTYSTDTQYF.

This clonotype appeared a few times. This rearrangement joins TRBV7-7 to TRBJ2-2; D unresolved. The CDR3 loop spans 15 amino acids. Germline CDR1 SSHAT, CDR2 FNYEAQ (reference sequence). Trimming took off 5 bases at V and 0 bases at J, with 10 bases between the two ends. The CDR3 sequence: CASSQGLTNTGELFF. CDR3 nucleotide sequence: TGTGCCAGCAGCCAAGGCTTAACGAACACCGGGGAGCTGTTTTTT.

This rearrangement joins TRBV3-1 to TRBJ1-2; D unresolved. Trimming took 4 bases from V and 6 from J, leaving 12 bases between them. The germline V gene has CDR1 LGHDT and CDR2 YNNKEL (reference sequence). The CDR3 sequence is 13 residues long. The DNA of the CDR3 is TGTGCCAGCAGCCCGGCGGTGAATGATGGCTACACCTTC. Amino acids: CASSPAVNDGYTF.

This clonotype was found many times. This chain joins TRBV29-1 and TRBJ2-3; no definite D call. This CDR3 has 14 residues. Germline V gives CDR1 SQVTM, CDR2 ANQGSEA. Trimming cost V 3 bases and J 3 bases, with 13 bases left between them. The CDR3 sequence is CSVDDPTRTDTQYF. CDR3 in DNA: TGCAGCGTTGACGATCCGACAAGAACAGATACGCAGTATTTT.

The chain combines TRBV18 with TRBJ2-5; 7 bases are shared with TRBD1. Germline CDR1 and CDR2: KGHSH and LQKENI. This CDR3 has 13 amino acids. Trimming removed 5 bases from V and 5 bases from J; junction bases left unmatched: 5. CDR3: CASSTDRDETQYF. The CDR3, as DNA: TGTGCCAGCTCAACAGACAGGGATGAGACCCAGTACTTC.

The rearrangement links TRBV4-2 to TRBJ2-3; the D gene is possibly TRBD2 (6 bases). V lost 4 bases and J lost 3, with 17 bases in between. The CDR3 contains 16 residues. From germline, CDR1 is LGHNA and CDR2 YNFKEQ. In nucleotides, the CDR3 is TGTGCCAGCAGCCCTCGGGCGGGGATAGCGACAGATACGCAGTATTTT. Amino acid sequence: CASSPRAGIATDTQYF.

The chain couples TRBV20-1 to TRBJ1-5; TRBD1 agrees at 12 bases. V dropped 0 bases and J dropped 5; count of bases not matched to a gene: 5. CDR3 length: 16 amino acids. In germline, CDR1 is DFQATT, CDR2 SNEGSKA (reference sequence). This CDR3 is CSARDRGTGGYQPQHF. DNA of the CDR3: TGCAGTGCTAGAGATCGGGGGACAGGGGGCTATCAGCCCCAGCATTTT.

As regards this clonotype: Sequence at one end of the junction differs from germline and may be a read error. The rearrangement links TRBV5-1 to TRBJ2-7, with D possibly being TRBD1 (6 bases). The CDR3 spans 12 residues. Germline CDR1 reads SGHRS; CDR2 reads YFSETQ. The CDR3 spells CASSLGDIERYF. The CDR3 DNA reads as TGCGCCAGCAGCTTGGGGGACATTGAGCGGTACTTC.

This clonotype was detected only a few times. The rearrangement links TRBV12-3 or TRBV12-4 to TRBJ2-5; no clear D gene. The CDR3 totals 11 residues. Trimming left V 5 bases short and J 5 bases short, with 6 bases between. CDR3: CASSIGETQYF. CDR3 coding DNA: TGTGCCAGCAGTATCGGGGAGACCCAGTACTTC.

This rearrangement joins TRBV20-1 to TRBJ1-5, with D maybe TRBD1 (6 bases). Trimming stripped 2 bases from V and 6 bases from J, with 14 bases between. The germline gives CDR1 DFQATT, CDR2 SNEGSKA (reference sequence). The CDR3 runs 14 residues. In nucleotides, the CDR3 is TGCAGTGCTAGAAAAAATCAGGGGCCTCAGCCCCAGCATTTT. This gives the protein CSARKNQGPQPQHF.

Ten or more counts support this clonotype. The chain combines TRBV12-3 or TRBV12-4 with TRBJ2-1; the match to TRBD1 covers 7 bases. This CDR3 spans 13 amino acids. Unmatched junction bases numbered 7, after V lost 5 bases and J lost 9 bases. The CDR3 sequence: CASSDRGLGEQFF. The CDR3 DNA is TGTGCCAGCAGTGATAGGGGGCTTGGTGAGCAGTTCTTC.